This T cell receptor (beta chain) was captured by sequencing in a study of control samples from healthy donors and cancer patients. Clones were sequenced by immunoSEQ multiplex PCR, and TCRdb holds only the in-frame ones, with some missing. The data hold around 99,000 clones, with approximately 90% observed a single time. The source is a human donor in good health. The donor label of this sample is uncertain. The specimen was blood.

The CDR3 DNA sequence: TGTGCCAGCAGCTTGGGGGGGCAGGGTCGAGCTGAAGCTTTCTTT. It codes for CASSLGGQGRAEAFF. This sequence joins TRBV5-4 and TRBJ1-1; maybe TRBD1 (6 bases). CDR1 SGHNT and CDR2 YYREEE come from the germline V gene (reference sequence). The length of the CDR3 is 15 residues. Deletions cut 0 bases from V and 6 bases from J, with 15 bases between.